The clone carrying this TCR beta chain came up a few times. Its specificity is not known. Both TRBC1 and TRBC2 were covered by a beta constant-region primer of two equimolar oligonucleotides. The ligated cDNA underwent four PCR rounds using SP2 and nested alpha and beta constant-region primers. The cDNA 3' end received a ligated single-stranded oligonucleotide carrying the SP2 primer and a 12-nucleotide UMI. TCRdb reprocessed the UMI-ligation and nested PCR reads with MiXCR, giving one entry per CDR3 protein. The sample yields 99,000 or so distinct CDR3 sequences, roughly 15% seen once. Germline CDR1 and CDR2: SGDLS and YYNGEE. The CDR3 sequence is 14 residues long. The V gene lost 0 bases and the J gene lost 9 bases, with 13 bases spanning the gap. This specimen comes from a study of naive and memory T cell subsets. Study-level findings and limits: Naive repertoires, especially CD8, held a few larger clonotypes, possibly memory cells re-expressing CD45RA. Over 90% of naive TCR sequences appeared only once, unlike memory subsets. In CD4 and CD8 cells, diversity dropped from naive through EMRA.

Separate alpha and beta amplification began at the second PCR step. The receptor was derived from a human donor in good health. The chain employs TRBV9 and TRBJ2-1; no definite D call. The sequenced sample consisted of naive CD8+ T cells from blood. The CDR3 protein is CASSVGTQSLEQFF. In DNA, the CDR3 is TGTGCCAGCAGCGTAGGAACTCAATCCCTTGAGCAGTTCTTC. Using reference TRBV9 and TRBJ2-1 for the parts outside the CDR3, the full variable domain is DSGVTQTPKHLITATGQRVTLRCSPRSGDLSVYWYQQSLDQGLQFLIQYYNGEERAKGNILERFSAQQFPDLHSELNLSSLELGDSALYFCASSVGTQSLEQFFGPGTRLTVL.